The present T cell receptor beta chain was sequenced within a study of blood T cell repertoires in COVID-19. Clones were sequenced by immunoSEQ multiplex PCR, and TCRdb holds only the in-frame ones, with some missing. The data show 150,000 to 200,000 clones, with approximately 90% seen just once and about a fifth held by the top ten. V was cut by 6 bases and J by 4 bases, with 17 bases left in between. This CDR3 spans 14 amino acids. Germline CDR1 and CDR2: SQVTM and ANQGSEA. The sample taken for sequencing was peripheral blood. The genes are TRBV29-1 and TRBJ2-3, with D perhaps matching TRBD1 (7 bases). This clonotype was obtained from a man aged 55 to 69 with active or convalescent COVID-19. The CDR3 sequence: CSVRGAQGSDTQYF. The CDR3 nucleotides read TGCAGCGTCAGGGGGGCACAGGGTTCAGATACGCAGTATTTT.